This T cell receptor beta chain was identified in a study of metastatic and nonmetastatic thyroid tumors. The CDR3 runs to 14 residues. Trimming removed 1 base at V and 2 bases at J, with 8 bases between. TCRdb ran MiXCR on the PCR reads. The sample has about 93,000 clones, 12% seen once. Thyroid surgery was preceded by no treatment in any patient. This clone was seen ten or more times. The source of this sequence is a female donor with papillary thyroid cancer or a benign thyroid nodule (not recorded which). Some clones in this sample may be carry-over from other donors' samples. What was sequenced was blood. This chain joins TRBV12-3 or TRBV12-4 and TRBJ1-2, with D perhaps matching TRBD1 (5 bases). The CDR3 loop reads CASSLGRTNYGYTF. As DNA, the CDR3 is TGTGCCAGCAGTTTAGGCAGGACAAACTATGGCTACACCTTC.